This T cell receptor beta chain was recovered during a study of CD8+CD57+ T cells in acquired aplastic anemia. Concerning this clonotype itself: The missing conserved phenylalanine or tryptophan at the end of this CDR3 makes a read error likely.

Genomic DNA, the template, was used for profiling of the TCR beta VDJ and CDR3. TCRdb fed the reads into MiXCR, producing one record per CDR3 protein. This sample yields 400,000 to 600,000 distinct CDR3 sequences, of which roughly a third are seen a single time; 0.75% to 0.95% belongs to the top ten. CD8+CD57+ cell expansion had been shown by flow cytometry in patients chosen for sequencing. The study sampled blood from patients who had received no therapy. Input material: sorted CD4+, CD8+, or CD8+CD57+ T cells (not recorded which) from PBMCs. The sequence was collected from a human donor with aplastic anemia.

The CDR3 sequence: CASSVASGAQYYEQYL. Written as DNA, the CDR3 is TGTGCCAGCAGCGTAGCTAGCGGGGCCCAATACTACGAGCAGTACCTC. The chain recombines TRBV9 with TRBJ2-7, with 9 bases lining up with TRBD2. The CDR3 runs 16 residues. Unmatched junction bases numbered 7, after V lost 0 bases and J lost 3 bases. Looked up from germline, CDR1 is SGDLS and CDR2 is YYNGEE.